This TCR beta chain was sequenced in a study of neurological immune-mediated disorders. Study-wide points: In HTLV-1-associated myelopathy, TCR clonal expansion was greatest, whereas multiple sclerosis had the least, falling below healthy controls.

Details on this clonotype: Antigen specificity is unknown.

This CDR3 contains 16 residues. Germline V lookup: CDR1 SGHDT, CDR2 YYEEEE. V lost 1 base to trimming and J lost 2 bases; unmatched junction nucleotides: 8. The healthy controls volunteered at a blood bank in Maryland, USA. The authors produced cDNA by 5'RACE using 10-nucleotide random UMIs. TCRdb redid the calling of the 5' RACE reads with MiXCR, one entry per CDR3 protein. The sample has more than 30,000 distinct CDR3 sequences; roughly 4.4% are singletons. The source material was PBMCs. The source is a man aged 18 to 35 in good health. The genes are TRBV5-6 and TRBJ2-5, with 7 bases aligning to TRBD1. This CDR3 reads CASSLSPGGTQETQYF. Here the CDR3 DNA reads TGTGCCAGCAGCTTGTCCCCAGGGGGTACGCAAGAGACCCAGTACTTC.